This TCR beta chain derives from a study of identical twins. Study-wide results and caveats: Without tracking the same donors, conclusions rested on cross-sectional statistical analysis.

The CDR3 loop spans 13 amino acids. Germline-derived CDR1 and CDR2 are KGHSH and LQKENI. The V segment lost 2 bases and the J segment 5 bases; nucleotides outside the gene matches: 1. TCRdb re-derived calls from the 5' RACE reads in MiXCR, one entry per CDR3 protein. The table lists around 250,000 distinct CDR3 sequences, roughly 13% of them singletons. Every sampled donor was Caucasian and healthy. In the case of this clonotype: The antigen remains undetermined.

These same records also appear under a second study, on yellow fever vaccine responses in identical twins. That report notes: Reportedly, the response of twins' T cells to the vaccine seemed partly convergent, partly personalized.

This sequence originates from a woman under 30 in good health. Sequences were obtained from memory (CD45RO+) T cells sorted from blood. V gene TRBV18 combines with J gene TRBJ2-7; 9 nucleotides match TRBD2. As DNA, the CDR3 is TGTGCCAGCTCACCAAGCGGGAGGAACGAGCAGTACTTC. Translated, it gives CASSPSGRNEQYF.